This T cell receptor beta chain stems from a study of T cell responses to AZD1222 COVID-19 vaccine. The study, taken as a whole, reports: No day 14 peak samples; only post-peak repertoires were characterized. Spike-specific TCR breadth and depth rose after two AZD1222 doses.

Per the germline V gene, CDR1 is MNHEY and CDR2 is SMNVEV (reference sequence). V lost 2 bases and J lost 1, with 11 bases in between. The CDR3 sequence is 15 residues long. This clone was seen a single time. Its antigen is unidentified. Sequencing was performed with immunoSEQ multiplex PCR; in TCRdb, only in-frame clones are kept and a portion is missing. The repertoire includes about 130,000 clones, around 89% of them detected once, and 8% to 10% sits in the top ten. Material: peripheral blood, obtained 28 days after the second AZD1222 dose. This sequence was found in an adult who received the AZD1222 COVID-19 vaccine. The V gene is TRBV27, the J gene TRBJ1-1; no definite D call. The CDR3 protein is CASSLRPQANTEAFF. For the CDR3, the DNA is TGTGCCAGCAGTTTAAGGCCCCAGGCGAACACTGAAGCTTTCTTT.